This T cell receptor beta chain was documented in a study of T-cell memory formation after mild COVID-19. Broader study findings: There was a balanced CD4/CD8 profile in clones contracting day 15 to 85, and later expanders leaned CD4+. Pre-infection memory showed some responding clones, and this suggested that cross-reactive memory joined.

Barcoded TCR alpha and TCR beta cDNA libraries with UMIs came from 5'RACE using constant-segment primers. In TCRdb, the 5' RACE reads were re-called with MiXCR into one record per CDR3 protein. The repertoire holds fewer than 650,000 distinct CDR3 sequences, with around a sixth as singletons. To note about this clonotype: Its antigen is not known.

The CDR3 has 12 residues. With 1 base removed from V and 5 bases from J, the gap between germline ends came to 9 bases. CDR1 is SQVTM, CDR2 ANQGSEA, per germline. The gene calls are TRBV29-1 and TRBJ2-7, with D maybe TRBD1 (5 bases). The sequence was collected from an adult woman who had mild COVID-19 (a few samples of this study predate the infection). Cell type and time point are not known. Sequencing used PBMCs or a T cell subset sorted from them (not recorded which). CDR3 sequence: CSVEVPGNEQYF. The CDR3, as DNA: TGCAGCGTTGAAGTTCCAGGGAACGAGCAGTACTTC.